This entry is about one TCR beta chain. The PCR made use of 60 Vbeta and 13 Jbeta primers. Profiling relied on immunoSEQ multiplex PCR, and the TCRdb table lists in-frame clones only, not all of them. The sample lists 90,000 to 120,000 clones; more than 65% were seen once. This record comes from a study of cytomegalovirus exposure and HLA in healthy donors. CDR3 length: 14 amino acids. CDR1 is MNHEY and CDR2 is SVGAGI in the germline V gene. V shed 6 bases and J 2 bases; nucleotides not matched to a gene: 7. The sequenced sample consisted of PBMCs. The receptor's source is a male donor in good health and CMV-seronegative. V and J are TRBV6-5 and TRBJ2-7; 7 nucleotides align to TRBD2. Here the CDR3 DNA reads TGTGCCAGCAGCCCCGGACTAGAAACCTACGAGCAGTACTTC. This sequence encodes CASSPGLETYEQYF.